Following are 29 T cell receptor beta chains from one sample sequenced in a study of blood T cell repertoires in COVID-19. TCRdb's table, derived via immunoSEQ multiplex PCR, lists solely in-frame clones and lacks some. Here the sample spans about 110,000 clones, 70% to 85% being singletons. The sequencing input was peripheral blood. These receptors were obtained from a woman aged 40 to 50 with acute or convalescent COVID-19.

This chain joins TRBV20-1 and TRBJ1-5; TRBD1 agrees at 9 bases. Per the germline V gene, CDR1 is DFQATT and CDR2 is SNEGSKA (reference sequence). This CDR3 is built from 15 residues. The junction had 10 bases not matched to a gene; V was cut back by 3 bases and J by 7 bases. In nucleotides, the CDR3 is TGCAGTGCTAGTACGGGACAGGGTTTGGGGCAGCCCCAGCATTTT. The encoded protein is CSASTGQGLGQPQHF.

Comment on this clone: The junction departs from germline at one end; a sequencing error may be responsible. The V call is TRBV6-5, the J call TRBJ1-6; 8 nucleotides align to TRBD1. Germline V gene data show CDR1 as MNHEY and CDR2 as SVGAGI. The CDR3 covers 16 residues. CDR3 sequence: CASSHSRTGGAAPLHF. The CDR3 coding sequence is TGTGCCAGCAGTCACTCCCGAACAGGGGGAGCTGCACCCCTCCACTTT.

This clone was seen ten or more times. This chain joins TRBV27 and TRBJ2-3, with 12 bases lining up with TRBD2. CDR3 length equals 16 residues. Germline CDR1 reads MNHEY; CDR2 reads SMNVEV (reference sequence). V gave up 7 bases and J gave up 2 bases; unmatched junction bases: 7. This CDR3 reads CASTSRLAGVTDTQYF. CDR3 nucleotides: TGTGCCAGCACGTCTCGACTAGCGGGGGTCACAGATACGCAGTATTTT.

The chain links TRBV9 to TRBJ1-3; D perhaps matches TRBD1 (6 bases). The CDR3 covers 14 residues. The V and J ends lost 3 bases and 4 bases respectively, with 11 bases between them. Looked up from germline, CDR1 is SGDLS and CDR2 is YYNGEE. The CDR3 sequence is CASSDGTTGNTIYF. DNA for the CDR3: TGTGCCAGCAGCGACGGGACAACCGGAAACACCATATATTTT.

The chain combines TRBV15 with TRBJ1-4; D is uncertain. The CDR3 covers 14 residues. The germline gives CDR1 LNHNV, CDR2 YYDKDF (reference sequence). Deletions cut 1 base from V and 5 bases from J, with 8 bases between. CDR3 protein: CATSRGTENEKLFF. DNA of the CDR3: TGTGCCACCAGCAGAGGGACTGAAAATGAAAAACTGTTTTTT.

The chain uses TRBV2 and TRBJ2-3; 9 positions agree with TRBD2. The V and J ends lost 7 bases and 4 bases, in that order; junction bases with no gene match: 18. Germline loops: CDR1 SNHLY, CDR2 FYNNEI. CDR3 length: 18 residues. CDR3 loop: CASIRRGIGIAGADTQYF. CDR3 coding DNA: TGTGCCAGCATCAGACGGGGTATTGGAATAGCGGGGGCAGATACGCAGTATTTT.

The CDR3 DNA reads TGTGCCAGTAGTATGCTGGGAGGCTACGAGCAGTACTTC. It yields the protein CASSMLGGYEQYF. The V gene is TRBV19, the J gene TRBJ2-7; possible D gene TRBD2, 6 bases. The CDR3 length is 13 residues. Germline lookup yields CDR1 LNHDA and CDR2 SQIVND (reference sequence). The V end lost 3 bases, the J end lost 3 bases, and 9 bases lay between the germline ends.

The gene calls are TRBV6-5 and TRBJ2-7; D may be TRBD1 (5 bases). V was pared by 7 bases and J by 2 bases, with 6 bases between. CDR1 is MNHEY, CDR2 SVGAGI, per germline. The CDR3 spans 11 residues. This chain's CDR3 is CASKGAYEQYF. Written as DNA, the CDR3 is TGTGCCAGCAAAGGGGCCTACGAGCAGTACTTC.

This rearrangement joins TRBV7-2 to TRBJ2-3; 7 bases align to TRBD2. CDR3 length: 15 residues. V shed 4 bases, J shed 4 bases, and the junction held 8 bases outside the gene matches. The germline V gene has CDR1 SGHTA and CDR2 FQGNSA. The CDR3 nucleotides read TGTGCCAGCAGCTCGCAGCGGGGAAGGGCAGATACGCAGTATTTT. Translating gives CASSSQRGRADTQYF.

The chain has TRBV27 and TRBJ2-6; D is perhaps TRBD2 (6 bases). Germline CDR1 is MNHEY and CDR2 is SMNVEV (reference sequence). V lost 6 bases, J lost 5 bases, and 23 bases lay in between. This CDR3 region has 18 residues. The CDR3 here is CASSPTLGGQARANVLTF. In nucleotides, the CDR3 is TGTGCCAGCAGCCCTACTTTGGGGGGTCAGGCTAGGGCCAACGTCCTGACTTTC.

This clone was detected once. The rearrangement uses TRBV30 and TRBJ1-5, with 9 bases lining up with TRBD1. Germline lookup yields CDR1 GTSNPN and CDR2 SVGIG (reference sequence). The J segment lost 4 bases and the V segment lost 5 bases, leaving 6 bases of the junction unmatched. This CDR3 comprises 14 residues. The CDR3 sequence: CAWGSGQGNQPQHF. In DNA, the CDR3 is TGTGCCTGGGGGAGCGGACAGGGGAATCAGCCCCAGCATTTT. The whole variable domain, filled in from reference TRBV30 and TRBJ1-5, reads SQTIHQWPATLVQPVGSPLSLECTVEGTSNPNLYWYRQAAGRGLQLLFYSVGIGQISSEVPQNLSASRPQDRQFILSSKKLLLSDSGFYLCAWGSGQGNQPQHFGDGTRLSIL.

This chain joins TRBV11-2 and TRBJ2-3; 10 bases are a match to TRBD2. This CDR3 contains 14 residues. V gave up 5 bases and J gave up 9 bases; unmatched junction bases: 8. Per germline, CDR1 SGHAT and CDR2 FQNNGV. CDR3 amino acids: CASSPGLATATQYF. The CDR3 region has the DNA TGTGCCAGCAGCCCGGGACTAGCGACGGCAACGCAGTATTTT. Complete variable domain (other parts from reference TRBV11-2 and TRBJ2-3): EAGVAQSPRYKIIEKRQSVAFWCNPISGHATLYWYQQILGQGPKLLIQFQNNGVVDDSQLPKDRFSAERLKGVDSTLKIQPAKLEDSAVYLCASSPGLATATQYFGPGTRLTVL.

The chain uses TRBV18 and TRBJ1-4, with TRBD1 matching over 7 bases. The length of the CDR3 is 13 residues. Losses at the gene ends were 6 bases for V and 8 bases for J; bases not matched to a gene: 6. Per the germline V gene, CDR1 is KGHSH and CDR2 is LQKENI. The CDR3 nucleotides are TGTGCCAGCTCCCCGGACAGGATCGAAAAACTGTTTTTT. This encodes CASSPDRIEKLFF.

The V gene is TRBV18, the J gene TRBJ1-1; D gene uncertain. CDR1 and CDR2 from the germline V gene are KGHSH and LQKENI. V lost 4 bases and J 1 base, leaving 10 bases between the germline ends. This CDR3 region has 14 residues. The CDR3 nucleotides are TGTGCCAGCTCACGGACTGTTAAGAACACTGAAGCTTTCTTT. Protein sequence: CASSRTVKNTEAFF.

With regard to this clone: Other DNA sequences in the sample encode the same CDR3. The chain joins TRBV7-2 to TRBJ2-2; perhaps TRBD2 as D (5 bases). CDR1 and CDR2 (germline): SGHTA, FQGNSA. Trimming left V 5 bases short and J 1 base short, with 11 bases between. The CDR3 loop spans 15 amino acids. The chain's CDR3 is CASSGLAWNTGELFF. CDR3 in DNA: TGTGCCAGCAGCGGTCTAGCCTGGAACACCGGGGAGCTGTTTTTT.

The V gene is TRBV18, the J gene TRBJ2-6; D remains ambiguous. CDR1 is KGHSH, CDR2 LQKENI, per germline. The V end was cut by 2 bases, the J end by 0 bases, with 5 bases between. The CDR3 spans 15 residues. The CDR3 loop reads CASSPSASGANVLTF. The CDR3 coding sequence is TGTGCCAGCTCACCAAGCGCCTCTGGGGCCAACGTCCTGACTTTC. Full variable domain (outside the CDR3, taken from reference TRBV18 and TRBJ2-6): NAGVMQNPRHLVRRRGQEARLRCSPMKGHSHVYWYRQLPEEGLKFMVYLQKENIIDESGMPKERFSAEFPKEGPSILRIQQVVRGDSAAYFCASSPSASGANVLTFGAGSRLTVL.

The chain uses TRBV5-6 and TRBJ1-2; 8 bases are a match to TRBD1. CDR3 length: 14 amino acids. Germline loops: CDR1 SGHDT, CDR2 YYEEEE. J gave up 2 bases and V 0 bases, and 0 bases lay outside the gene matches. CDR3 DNA sequence: TGTGCCAGCAGCTTGGGACAGGGGAACTATGGCTACACCTTC. Residues: CASSLGQGNYGYTF.

This sequence joins TRBV4-3 and TRBJ2-2, with D possibly matching TRBD1 (5 bases). The germline CDR1 and CDR2 sequences are LGHNA and YSLEER. The V gene lost 1 base and the J gene lost 6 bases, with 9 bases spanning the gap. This CDR3 region has 14 residues. CDR3 in amino acids: CASSQGGRAGELFF. The CDR3, as DNA: TGCGCCAGCAGCCAAGGGGGCCGGGCCGGGGAGCTGTTTTTT.

The gene calls are TRBV5-1 and TRBJ1-6; TRBD1 aligns across 7 bases. Per germline, CDR1 SGHRS and CDR2 YFSETQ. After removal of 0 bases from V and 6 bases from J, the junction contained 3 bases not matched to a gene. The CDR3 length is 15 residues. The CDR3 DNA is TGCGCCAGCAGCTTGGAGGGGGCCAGTAATTCACCCCTCCACTTT. Amino acid sequence: CASSLEGASNSPLHF.

The J gene is TRBJ1-2, the V gene TRBV9, with TRBD1 identical over 7 bases. V dropped 6 bases and J dropped 1; count of bases not matched to a gene: 6. Germline V lookup: CDR1 SGDLS, CDR2 YYNGEE. CDR3 length: 14 amino acids. The CDR3 is CASTLGQYNYGYTF. The DNA for the CDR3 is TGTGCCAGCACCCTGGGACAGTATAACTATGGCTACACCTTC.

The count of this clone is one. The V and J genes are TRBV4-1 and TRBJ2-1; 7 bases map to TRBD1. CDR1 and CDR2 from the germline V gene are MGHRA and YSYEKL. This CDR3 spans 16 amino acids. Trimming took 0 bases from V and 4 from J; bases not matched to a gene: 6. The CDR3 DNA follows: TGCGCCAGCAGCCAAGAACCGGGACAGATATACAATGAGCAGTTCTTC. Amino acid sequence: CASSQEPGQIYNEQFF.

The chain is built from TRBV7-8 and TRBJ2-1, with D perhaps matching TRBD1 (5 bases). V was trimmed by 8 bases and J by 0 bases, leaving 23 bases between them. CDR1 and CDR2 (germline): SGHVS, FQNEAQ. The CDR3 length is 18 residues. The CDR3 reads CASLGDREDISSYNEQFF. The CDR3 DNA follows: TGTGCCAGCCTTGGAGACAGAGAGGACATAAGCTCCTACAATGAGCAGTTCTTC. Drawing the rest from reference TRBV7-8 and TRBJ2-1, the complete variable domain is GAGVSQSPRYKVAKRGQDVALRCDPISGHVSLFWYQQALGQGPEFLTYFQNEAQLDKSGLPSDRFFAERPEGSVSTLKIQRTQQEDSAVYLCASLGDREDISSYNEQFFGPGTRLTVL.

The chain is built from TRBV18 and TRBJ2-1; possible D gene TRBD2, 5 bases. Germline V lookup: CDR1 KGHSH, CDR2 LQKENI. The CDR3 covers 15 residues. V lost 2 bases and J 3 bases, leaving 11 bases between the germline ends. The CDR3 loop reads CASSPFRDRYNEQFF. CDR3 bases: TGTGCCAGCTCACCATTCCGGGATCGCTACAATGAGCAGTTCTTC.

The chain has TRBV7-2 and TRBJ1-2, with 7 bases identical to TRBD1. With 5 bases clipped from V and 8 bases from J, the junction kept 8 bases outside the gene matches. The V gene's germline CDR1 is SGHTA and CDR2 FQGNSA. The CDR3 covers 13 residues. In DNA form, the CDR3 reads TGTGCCAGCAGCCGCACAGGGGAATACGGCTACACCTTC. Amino acids: CASSRTGEYGYTF.

This clone has a handful of counts. The J gene is TRBJ1-2, the V gene TRBV2; the match to TRBD1 covers 8 bases. Germline CDR1 and CDR2: SNHLY and FYNNEI. V lost 6 bases to trimming and J lost 8 bases; unmatched junction nucleotides: 5. This CDR3 spans 12 amino acids. As DNA, the CDR3 is TGTGCCAGCAGGGTGACAGGGGCCGGCTACACCTTC. This translates into CASRVTGAGYTF.

The V gene is TRBV5-1, the J gene TRBJ2-2; a weak D match, TRBD1 (5 bases). This CDR3 region has 15 residues. V dropped 1 base and J dropped 3 bases, with 10 bases sitting between them. CDR1 SGHRS and CDR2 YFSETQ come from the germline V gene. The CDR3 sequence is CASSLFRVDTGELFF. The CDR3 DNA sequence: TGCGCCAGCAGCTTGTTCAGGGTGGACACCGGGGAGCTGTTTTTT.

The V gene is TRBV5-4, the J gene TRBJ1-1; 9 positions agree with TRBD1. Trimming at V came to 3 bases and at J to 3 bases, leaving 6 bases not matched to a gene. This CDR3 spans 15 amino acids. The V gene's germline CDR1 is SGHNT and CDR2 YYREEE (reference sequence). CDR3 residues: CASSSLDRGDTEAFF. The DNA of the CDR3 is TGTGCCAGCAGCTCCCTGGACAGGGGAGACACTGAAGCTTTCTTT. The full variable domain, completed using reference TRBV5-4 and TRBJ1-1, is ETGVTQSPTHLIKTRGQQVTLRCSSQSGHNTVSWYQQALGQGPQFIFQYYREEENGRGNFPPRFSGLQFPNYSSELNVNALELDDSALYLCASSSLDRGDTEAFFGQGTRLTVV.

This clone has a single count. The chain couples TRBV4-3 to TRBJ1-5; possible D gene TRBD1, 5 bases. The V and J ends lost 0 bases and 5 bases respectively, with 11 bases between them. Germline V lookup: CDR1 LGHNA, CDR2 YSLEER. This CDR3 region has 15 residues. CDR3 region: CASSQDGGKDQPQHF. CDR3 in DNA: TGCGCCAGCAGCCAAGACGGGGGAAAAGATCAGCCCCAGCATTTT.

The chain carries TRBV28 and TRBJ2-3; D is perhaps TRBD1 (5 bases). The CDR3 runs 15 residues. In germline, CDR1 is MDHEN, CDR2 SYDVKM. Trimming removed 4 bases from V and 2 bases from J, with 13 bases in between. CDR3 bases: TGTGCCAGCAGTTCGATCGACAGACCCACAGATACGCAGTATTTT. This sequence encodes CASSSIDRPTDTQYF.